This is a list of T cell receptor beta chains from one sample in a study of T cell responses to AZD1222 COVID-19 vaccine. TCRdb's table, derived via immunoSEQ multiplex PCR, lists solely in-frame clones and lacks some. The sample lists 90,000 to 100,000 clones; 70% to 85% were seen once. The source material was peripheral blood, sampled 28 days after the second AZD1222 dose. Source of these receptors: an adult who received the AZD1222 COVID-19 vaccine. Both conserved end residues are part of each CDR3. The D gene is left open where the match is weak. The listing skips clone size in some rows; elsewhere it reads once, few, many or a size class.

j_gene: TRBJ2-1
abundance: -
d_gene: TRBD2
v_gene: TRBV6-2/TRBV6-3
CDR3nt: TGTGCCAGCAGTTCAAGCGGGAGGGCCCTAAATGAGCAGTTCTTC
CDR3aa: CASSSSGRALNEQFF

j_gene: TRBJ2-3
abundance: few
d_gene: TRBD2
v_gene: TRBV5-6
CDR3nt: TGTGCCAGCAGTTACACCCAGCGGGGGAGCACAGATACGCAGTATTTT
CDR3aa: CASSYTQRGSTDTQYF

j_gene: TRBJ2-3
abundance: -
d_gene: -
v_gene: TRBV2
CDR3nt: TGTGCCAGCATCAGGACGGGCGTGGGAGATACGCAGTATTTT
CDR3aa: CASIRTGVGDTQYF

j_gene: TRBJ1-1
abundance: -
d_gene: -
v_gene: TRBV29-1
CDR3nt: TGCAGCGTTGTAGGAGAATGGAACACTGAAGCTTTCTTT
CDR3aa: CSVVGEWNTEAFF

j_gene: TRBJ1-2
abundance: -
d_gene: -
v_gene: TRBV6-4
CDR3nt: TGTGCCAGCACGGGGATTTGGGGCTACACCTTC
CDR3aa: CASTGIWGYTF

j_gene: TRBJ2-4
abundance: -
d_gene: -
v_gene: TRBV7-2
CDR3nt: TGTGCCAGCAGCTCCCGCCTAGCCAAAAACATTCAGTACTTC
CDR3aa: CASSSRLAKNIQYF

j_gene: TRBJ2-1
abundance: -
d_gene: -
v_gene: TRBV11-1
CDR3nt: TGTGCCAGCAGCTTGGGGGAGGTCCTAGGCAATGAGCAGTTCTTC
CDR3aa: CASSLGEVLGNEQFF

j_gene: TRBJ2-4
abundance: -
d_gene: -
v_gene: TRBV27
CDR3nt: TGTGCCAGCGGATTTCTGGAACCGAAAAACATTCAGTACTTC
CDR3aa: CASGFLEPKNIQYF

j_gene: TRBJ2-5
abundance: -
d_gene: -
v_gene: TRBV11-1
CDR3nt: TGTGCCAGCAGCACTTGGGGGGCCGGGCAAGAGACCCAGTACTTC
CDR3aa: CASSTWGAGQETQYF

j_gene: TRBJ2-3
abundance: -
d_gene: -
v_gene: TRBV12-5
CDR3nt: TGTGCTAGTGGTTTGGACTTAGCCGGGGCAGATACGCAGTATTTT
CDR3aa: CASGLDLAGADTQYF

j_gene: TRBJ1-5
abundance: -
d_gene: -
v_gene: TRBV10-3
CDR3nt: TGTGCCATCAGTGAGCCAGGGCGCTCTCAGCCCCAGCATTTT
CDR3aa: CAISEPGRSQPQHF

j_gene: TRBJ2-2
abundance: -
d_gene: -
v_gene: TRBV18
CDR3nt: TGTGCCAGCTCACCAAGGCGGTCGAACACCGGGGAGCTGTTTTTT
CDR3aa: CASSPRRSNTGELFF

j_gene: TRBJ2-3
abundance: few
d_gene: TRBD2
v_gene: TRBV7-6
CDR3nt: TGTGCCAGCAGCTTTTTGGGTAGCGGGGGGGCCGCAGATACGCAGTATTTT
CDR3aa: CASSFLGSGGAADTQYF

j_gene: TRBJ1-3
abundance: -
d_gene: -
v_gene: TRBV6-1
CDR3nt: TGTGCCAGCAGTGAATATAGTTTCGGGGATCCCACTGGAAACACCATATATTTT
CDR3aa: CASSEYSFGDPTGNTIYF

j_gene: TRBJ2-5
abundance: -
d_gene: TRBD1
v_gene: TRBV5-4
CDR3nt: TGTGCCAGCACTCCGGGACAGCAGAAAGAGACCCAGTACTTC
CDR3aa: CASTPGQQKETQYF

j_gene: TRBJ1-2
abundance: -
d_gene: TRBD1
v_gene: TRBV6-5
CDR3nt: TGTGCCAGCCGTCCCGGGACAGGGGGGGACTATGGCTACACCTTC
CDR3aa: CASRPGTGGDYGYTF

j_gene: TRBJ1-2
abundance: -
d_gene: -
v_gene: TRBV4-3
CDR3nt: TGCGCCAGCAGCCAAGATAGGCAGAAGGGCGGCTACACCTTC
CDR3aa: CASSQDRQKGGYTF

j_gene: TRBJ2-2
abundance: -
d_gene: TRBD1
v_gene: TRBV18
CDR3nt: TGTGCCAGCTCATCGATACTAACAGGGGCCGGGGAGCTGTTTTTT
CDR3aa: CASSSILTGAGELFF

j_gene: TRBJ2-1
abundance: once
d_gene: -
v_gene: TRBV6-4
CDR3nt: TGTGCCAGCAGTGAAGGCGGAGAGCGTAATGAGCAGTTCTTC
CDR3aa: CASSEGGERNEQFF

j_gene: TRBJ2-2
abundance: -
d_gene: -
v_gene: TRBV5-1
CDR3nt: TGCGCCAGCAGCGGATCAGGGGGGTTCACCGGGGAGCTGTTTTTT
CDR3aa: CASSGSGGFTGELFF

j_gene: TRBJ1-2
abundance: -
d_gene: -
v_gene: TRBV27
CDR3nt: TGTGCCAGCAGTTTATCTCCGGGGACTTCTATGGGCTACACCTTC
CDR3aa: CASSLSPGTSMGYTF

j_gene: TRBJ2-2
abundance: -
d_gene: -
v_gene: TRBV3-1/TRBV3-2
CDR3nt: TGTGCCAGCAGCCCGGGAGCAGGCGGGGAGCTGTTTTTT
CDR3aa: CASSPGAGGELFF

j_gene: TRBJ2-5
abundance: once
d_gene: -
v_gene: TRBV11-1
CDR3nt: TGTGCCAGCAGGTCAGGGAGCCAGTACCAAGAGACCCAGTACTTC
CDR3aa: CASRSGSQYQETQYF

j_gene: TRBJ2-1
abundance: -
d_gene: -
v_gene: TRBV19
CDR3nt: TGTGCCAGTAGTTCTCTACAGGGAATTGGGGGCAATGAGCAGTTCTTC
CDR3aa: CASSSLQGIGGNEQFF

j_gene: TRBJ2-1
abundance: -
d_gene: -
v_gene: TRBV12-5
CDR3nt: TGTGCTAGTGGTTTGGCCGCGGATGAGCAGTTCTTC
CDR3aa: CASGLAADEQFF

j_gene: TRBJ1-3
abundance: -
d_gene: -
v_gene: TRBV7-8
CDR3nt: TGTGCCAGCAGCTTCGGTGACCAGGGAGGTTGGTCTGGAAACACCATATATTTT
CDR3aa: CASSFGDQGGWSGNTIYF

j_gene: TRBJ1-2
abundance: -
d_gene: -
v_gene: TRBV11-1
CDR3nt: TGTGCCAGCAGCACCCGGCGGGGGTCTGGCTACACCTTC
CDR3aa: CASSTRRGSGYTF

j_gene: TRBJ1-2
abundance: once
d_gene: -
v_gene: TRBV7-9
CDR3nt: TGTGCCAGCATCCCTACAGGACGGTTTGGGGGCTACACCTTC
CDR3aa: CASIPTGRFGGYTF

j_gene: TRBJ2-1
abundance: few
d_gene: TRBD2
v_gene: TRBV9
CDR3nt: TGTGCCAGCAGCCCCGGGGGACTAGCGGTAACCCTGAGCTCCTACAATGAGCAGTTCTTC
CDR3aa: CASSPGGLAVTLSSYNEQFF

j_gene: TRBJ1-6
abundance: -
d_gene: TRBD1
v_gene: TRBV27
CDR3nt: TGTGCCAGCAGGGGACAGGGGGTTATCAATTCACCCCTCCACTTT
CDR3aa: CASRGQGVINSPLHF

j_gene: TRBJ2-2
abundance: -
d_gene: -
v_gene: TRBV6-5
CDR3nt: TGTGCCAGCACCAGGGTAGAAACCGGGGAGCTGTTTTTT
CDR3aa: CASTRVETGELFF

j_gene: TRBJ1-6
abundance: -
d_gene: -
v_gene: TRBV6-4
CDR3nt: TGTGCCAGCAGTGACTCGGACAATTCACCCCTCCACTTT
CDR3aa: CASSDSDNSPLHF